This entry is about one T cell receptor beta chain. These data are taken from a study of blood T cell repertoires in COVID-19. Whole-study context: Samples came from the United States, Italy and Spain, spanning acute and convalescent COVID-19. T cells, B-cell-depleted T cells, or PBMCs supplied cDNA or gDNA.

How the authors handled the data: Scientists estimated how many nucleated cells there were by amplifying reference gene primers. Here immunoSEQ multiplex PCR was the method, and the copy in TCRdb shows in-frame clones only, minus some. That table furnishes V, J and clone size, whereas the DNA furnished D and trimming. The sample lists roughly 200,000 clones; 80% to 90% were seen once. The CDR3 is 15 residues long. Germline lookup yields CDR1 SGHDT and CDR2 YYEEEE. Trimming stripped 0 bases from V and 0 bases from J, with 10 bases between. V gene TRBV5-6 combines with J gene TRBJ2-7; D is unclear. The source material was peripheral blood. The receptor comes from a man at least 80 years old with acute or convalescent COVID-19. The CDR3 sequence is CASSLVAAPSYEQYF. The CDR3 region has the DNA TGTGCCAGCAGCTTGGTAGCAGCCCCCTCCTACGAGCAGTACTTC.